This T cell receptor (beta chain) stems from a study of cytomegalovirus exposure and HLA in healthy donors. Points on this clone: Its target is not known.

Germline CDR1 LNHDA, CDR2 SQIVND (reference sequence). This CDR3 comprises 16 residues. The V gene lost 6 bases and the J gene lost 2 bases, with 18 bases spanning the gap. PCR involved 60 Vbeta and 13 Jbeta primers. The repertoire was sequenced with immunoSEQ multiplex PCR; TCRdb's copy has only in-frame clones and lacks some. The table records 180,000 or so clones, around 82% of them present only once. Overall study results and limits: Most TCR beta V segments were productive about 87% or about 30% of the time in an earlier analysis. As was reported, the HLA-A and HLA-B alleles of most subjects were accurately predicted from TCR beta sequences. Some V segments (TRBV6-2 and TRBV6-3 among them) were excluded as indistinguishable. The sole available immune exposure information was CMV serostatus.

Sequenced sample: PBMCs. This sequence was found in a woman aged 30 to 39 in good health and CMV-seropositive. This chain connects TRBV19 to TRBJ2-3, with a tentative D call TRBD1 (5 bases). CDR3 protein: CASSYTPQGTTDTQYF. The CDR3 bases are TGTGCCAGTAGCTATACTCCCCAGGGCACCACAGATACGCAGTATTTT.